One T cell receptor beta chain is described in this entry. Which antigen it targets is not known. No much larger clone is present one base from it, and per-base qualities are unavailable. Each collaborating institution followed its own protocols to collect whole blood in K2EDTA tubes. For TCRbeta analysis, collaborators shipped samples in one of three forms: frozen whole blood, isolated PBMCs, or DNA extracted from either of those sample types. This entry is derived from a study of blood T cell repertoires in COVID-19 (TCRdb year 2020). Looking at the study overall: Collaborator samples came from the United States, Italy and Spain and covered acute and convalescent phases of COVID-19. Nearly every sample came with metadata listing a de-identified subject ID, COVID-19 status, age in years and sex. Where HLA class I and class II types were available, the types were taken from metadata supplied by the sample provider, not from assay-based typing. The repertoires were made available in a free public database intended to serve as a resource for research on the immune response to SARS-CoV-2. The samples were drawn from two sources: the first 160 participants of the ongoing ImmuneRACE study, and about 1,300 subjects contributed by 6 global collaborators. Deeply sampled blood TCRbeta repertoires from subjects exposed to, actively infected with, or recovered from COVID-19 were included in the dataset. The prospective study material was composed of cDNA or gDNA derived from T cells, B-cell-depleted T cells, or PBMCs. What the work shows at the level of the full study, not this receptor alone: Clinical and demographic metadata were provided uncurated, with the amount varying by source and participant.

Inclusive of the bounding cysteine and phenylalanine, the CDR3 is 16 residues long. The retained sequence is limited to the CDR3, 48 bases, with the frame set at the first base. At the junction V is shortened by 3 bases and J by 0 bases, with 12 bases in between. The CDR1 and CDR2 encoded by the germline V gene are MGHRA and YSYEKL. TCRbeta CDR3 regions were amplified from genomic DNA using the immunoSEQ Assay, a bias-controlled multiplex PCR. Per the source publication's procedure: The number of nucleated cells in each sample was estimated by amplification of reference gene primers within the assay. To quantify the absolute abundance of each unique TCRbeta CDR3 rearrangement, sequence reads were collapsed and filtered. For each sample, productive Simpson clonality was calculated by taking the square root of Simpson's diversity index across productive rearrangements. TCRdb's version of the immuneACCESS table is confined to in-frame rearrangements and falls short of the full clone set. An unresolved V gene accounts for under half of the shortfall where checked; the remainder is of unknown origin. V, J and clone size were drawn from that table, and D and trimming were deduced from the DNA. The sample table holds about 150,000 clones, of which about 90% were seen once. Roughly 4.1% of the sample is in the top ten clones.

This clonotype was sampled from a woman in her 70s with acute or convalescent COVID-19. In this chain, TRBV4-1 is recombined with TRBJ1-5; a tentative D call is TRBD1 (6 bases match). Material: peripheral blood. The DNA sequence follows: TGCGCCAGCAGCCAGAGCGAGACAGGTAGCAATCAGCCCCAGCATTTT. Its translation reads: CASSQSETGSNQPQHF.